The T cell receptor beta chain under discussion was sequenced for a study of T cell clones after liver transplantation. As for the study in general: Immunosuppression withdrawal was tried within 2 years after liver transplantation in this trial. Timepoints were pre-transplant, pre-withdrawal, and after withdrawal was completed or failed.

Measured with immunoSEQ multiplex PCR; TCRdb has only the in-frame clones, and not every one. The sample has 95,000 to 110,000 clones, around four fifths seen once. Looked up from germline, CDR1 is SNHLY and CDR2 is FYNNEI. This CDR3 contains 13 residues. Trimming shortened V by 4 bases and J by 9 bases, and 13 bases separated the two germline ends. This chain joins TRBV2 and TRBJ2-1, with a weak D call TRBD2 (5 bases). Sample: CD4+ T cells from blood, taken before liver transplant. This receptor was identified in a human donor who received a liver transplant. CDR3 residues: CASSVQLAGEQFF. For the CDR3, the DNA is TGTGCCAGCAGTGTCCAGCTTGCGGGTGAGCAGTTCTTC.